A selection of T cell receptor beta chains follows, all from one sample in a study of control samples from healthy donors and cancer patients. Sequencing used immunoSEQ multiplex PCR; TCRdb keeps in-frame clones, though not all of them. The sample records approximately 100,000 clones, roughly 84% being singletons. Sequenced sample: PBMCs. These receptors all stem from a man between 70 and 80 years old with lung cancer. CDR3s include the opening cysteine and the closing phenylalanine or tryptophan. A D gene is named only where the DNA matches it firmly.

V gene: TRBV10-2; D gene: .; CDR3 protein: CASSERRASNQPQHF
V gene: TRBV9; D gene: .; CDR3 protein: CASSVALGDTIYF
V gene: TRBV19; D gene: .; CDR3 protein: CASNLQGGGYTF
V gene: TRBV5-6; D gene: TRBD2; CDR3 protein: CAPSYRPGGDQETQYF
V gene: TRBV3-1/TRBV3-2; D gene: .; CDR3 protein: CASSRTGGTDTQYF
V gene: TRBV30; D gene: .; CDR3 protein: CAWLASGGNTIYF
V gene: TRBV15; D gene: .; CDR3 protein: CATSRDTSQPQHF
V gene: TRBV19; D gene: TRBD1; CDR3 protein: CASSMAGGQGYEQFF
V gene: TRBV6-6; D gene: .; CDR3 protein: CATKLLEEAFF
V gene: TRBV5-1; D gene: TRBD2; CDR3 protein: CASSLASGYNEQFF
V gene: TRBV6-5; D gene: TRBD2; CDR3 protein: CASRPVAGGGYEQFF
V gene: TRBV6-5; D gene: TRBD2; CDR3 protein: CASSTIRGGQDTQYF
V gene: TRBV30; D gene: TRBD2; CDR3 protein: CAWRLAGGPEQYF
V gene: TRBV2; D gene: .; CDR3 protein: CASRTGTASKGETQYF
V gene: TRBV25-1; D gene: .; CDR3 protein: CASSDEGWLTGHTF
V gene: TRBV7-2; D gene: TRBD2; CDR3 protein: CASSSGLRAGGLDTQYF
V gene: TRBV30; D gene: .; CDR3 protein: CAWRRSGDYEQYF
V gene: TRBV7-2; D gene: .; CDR3 protein: CASSFGGGTGETQYF
V gene: TRBV6-1; D gene: TRBD1; CDR3 protein: CASSEGQGSEKLFF
V gene: TRBV9; D gene: TRBD2; CDR3 protein: CASSTASGGFPGELFF
V gene: TRBV19; D gene: .; CDR3 protein: CASSLTGGQTGELFF
V gene: TRBV5-5; D gene: TRBD1; CDR3 protein: CASSSGQGRNYEQYF
V gene: TRBV20-1; D gene: .; CDR3 protein: CSASVTGLRNSPLHF
V gene: TRBV29-1; D gene: .; CDR3 protein: CSVDQGPNQPQHF
V gene: TRBV5-1; D gene: TRBD1; CDR3 protein: CASSSEGQGGYNEQFF
V gene: TRBV6-5; D gene: .; CDR3 protein: CASSYSPRGLNTEAFF
V gene: TRBV19; D gene: .; CDR3 protein: CASRGTPGRKETQYF
V gene: TRBV11-1; D gene: TRBD2; CDR3 protein: CASSRIGGAGAPCF
V gene: TRBV27; D gene: TRBD1; CDR3 protein: CASRAPIRTGADTQYF
V gene: TRBV6-5; D gene: .; CDR3 protein: CASSYSQGWNEKLFF
V gene: TRBV10-3; D gene: .; CDR3 protein: CAISAAGSNTEAFF
V gene: TRBV28; D gene: TRBD2; CDR3 protein: CASSLWGGDYEQYF